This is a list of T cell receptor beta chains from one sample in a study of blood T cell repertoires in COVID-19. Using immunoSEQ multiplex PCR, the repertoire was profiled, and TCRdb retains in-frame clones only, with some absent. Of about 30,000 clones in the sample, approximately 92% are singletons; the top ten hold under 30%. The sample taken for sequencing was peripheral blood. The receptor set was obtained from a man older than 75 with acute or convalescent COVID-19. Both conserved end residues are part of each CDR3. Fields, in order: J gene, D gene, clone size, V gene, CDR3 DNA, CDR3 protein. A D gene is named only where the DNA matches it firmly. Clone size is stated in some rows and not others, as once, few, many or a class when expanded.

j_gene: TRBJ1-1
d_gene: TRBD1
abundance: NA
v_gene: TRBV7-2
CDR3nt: TGTGCCAGCAGCTCAAGGACAGGGAGAAACACTGAAGCTTTCTTT
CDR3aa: CASSSRTGRNTEAFF

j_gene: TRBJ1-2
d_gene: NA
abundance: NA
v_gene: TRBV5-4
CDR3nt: TGTGCCAGCAGCTTGGACATAGAGGACTATGGCTACACCTTC
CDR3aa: CASSLDIEDYGYTF

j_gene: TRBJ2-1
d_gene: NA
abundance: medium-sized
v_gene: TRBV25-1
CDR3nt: TGTGCCAGCAGTGTTGCAGATGAGCAGTTCTTC
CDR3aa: CASSVADEQFF

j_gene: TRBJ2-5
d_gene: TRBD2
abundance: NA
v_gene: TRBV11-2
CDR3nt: TGTGCCAGCAGCACACTAGCGACCCTAGAGACCCAGTACTTC
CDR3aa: CASSTLATLETQYF

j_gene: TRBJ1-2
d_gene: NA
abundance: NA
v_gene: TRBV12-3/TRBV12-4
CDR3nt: TGTGCCAGCAGTTTTGAGGGATATGGCTACACCTTC
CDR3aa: CASSFEGYGYTF

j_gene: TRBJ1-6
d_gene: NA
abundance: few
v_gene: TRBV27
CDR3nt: TGTGCCAGCAGTTTCGGGACACTGGCACCCCTCCACTTT
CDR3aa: CASSFGTLAPLHF

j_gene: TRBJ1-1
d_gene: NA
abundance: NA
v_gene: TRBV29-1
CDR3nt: TGCAGCGTTGTAACAGGTCCCGCCCCTGAAGCTTTCTTT
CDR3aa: CSVVTGPAPEAFF

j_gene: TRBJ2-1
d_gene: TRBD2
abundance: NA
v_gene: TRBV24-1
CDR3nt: TGTGCCACCAGTGATCAAGCGGGAGGGGGCTACAATGAGCAGTTCTTC
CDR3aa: CATSDQAGGGYNEQFF

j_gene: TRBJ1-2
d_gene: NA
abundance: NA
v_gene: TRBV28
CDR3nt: TGTGCCAGCAGTTTGGGGGGTGGGGCAGCCGGGTACAAAGGCTACACCTTC
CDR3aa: CASSLGGGAAGYKGYTF

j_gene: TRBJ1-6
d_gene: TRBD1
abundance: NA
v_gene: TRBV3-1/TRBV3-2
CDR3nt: TGTGCCAGCAGCCGCACCGGGACAGGGGTTTCACCCCTCCACTTT
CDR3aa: CASSRTGTGVSPLHF

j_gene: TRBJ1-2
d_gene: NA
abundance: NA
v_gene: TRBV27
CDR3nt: TGTGCCAGCCGCGGGGCGGACTATGGCTACACCTTC
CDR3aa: CASRGADYGYTF

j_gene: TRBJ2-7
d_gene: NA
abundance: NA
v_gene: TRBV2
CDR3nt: TGTGCCAGCAGCGTCACACCTCGCGGCGAGCAGTACTTC
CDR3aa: CASSVTPRGEQYF

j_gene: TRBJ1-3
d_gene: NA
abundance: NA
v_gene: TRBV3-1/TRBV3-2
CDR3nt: TGTGCCAGCAGCCAAGACTCTAGCTCTGGAAACACCATATATTTT
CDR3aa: CASSQDSSSGNTIYF

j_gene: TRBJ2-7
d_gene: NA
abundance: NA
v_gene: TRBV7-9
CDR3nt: TGTGCCAGCAGCTTAGGCGAGAAATCCTACGAGCAGTACTTC
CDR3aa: CASSLGEKSYEQYF

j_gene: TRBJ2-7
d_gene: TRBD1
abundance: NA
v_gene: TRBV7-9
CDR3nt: TGTGCCAGCAGCTTAGGTGACAGGGGACAGTACTTC
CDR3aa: CASSLGDRGQYF

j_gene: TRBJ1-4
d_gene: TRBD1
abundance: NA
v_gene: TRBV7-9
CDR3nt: TGTGCCAGCAGCTTGGGACAGGGGGCCTCGTTTAGTGAAAAACTGTTTTTT
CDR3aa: CASSLGQGASFSEKLFF

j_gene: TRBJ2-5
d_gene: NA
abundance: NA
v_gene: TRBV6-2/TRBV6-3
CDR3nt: TGTGCCAGCAGTTATGCAGCGGGCGGTATGGAGACCCAGTACTTC
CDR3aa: CASSYAAGGMETQYF

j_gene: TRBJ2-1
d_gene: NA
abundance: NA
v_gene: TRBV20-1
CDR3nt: TGCAGTGCTAGTATTAGAAGAAAAAACAATGAGCAGTTCTTC
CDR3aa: CSASIRRKNNEQFF

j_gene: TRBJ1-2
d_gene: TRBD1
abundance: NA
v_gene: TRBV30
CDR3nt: TGTGCCTGGAGTGCCGGGACAGGGGGCATTCCGATCCAAGGCTACACCTTC
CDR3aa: CAWSAGTGGIPIQGYTF

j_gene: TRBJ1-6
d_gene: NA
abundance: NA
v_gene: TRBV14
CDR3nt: TGTGCCAGCAGCCTCCTAACGAACGGGGAAACCCGGTCCGATGAGGTGTATAATTCACCCCTCCACTTT
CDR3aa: CASSLLTNGETRSDEVYNSPLHF

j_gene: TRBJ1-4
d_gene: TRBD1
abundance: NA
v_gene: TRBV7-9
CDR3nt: TGTGCCAGCAGCCCCCCGACAGGGCTTGGAGGAAAACTGTTTTTT
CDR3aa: CASSPPTGLGGKLFF

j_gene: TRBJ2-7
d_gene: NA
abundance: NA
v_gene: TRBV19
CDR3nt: TGTGCCAGTAGTTTTTCAGGGTCTTACGAGCAGTACTTC
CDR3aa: CASSFSGSYEQYF

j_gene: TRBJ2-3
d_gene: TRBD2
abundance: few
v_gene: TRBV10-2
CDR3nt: TGCGCCAGCAGTGAACCGGGACTAGCTAGCACAGATACGCAGTATTTT
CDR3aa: CASSEPGLASTDTQYF

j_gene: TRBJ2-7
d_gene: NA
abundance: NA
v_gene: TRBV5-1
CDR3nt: TGCGCCAGCAGCCATACAGACCCCGCTTACGAGCAGTACTTC
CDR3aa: CASSHTDPAYEQYF

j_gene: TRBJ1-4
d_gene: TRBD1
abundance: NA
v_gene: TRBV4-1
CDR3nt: TGCGCCAGCAGCCAAACAGGGGGGACTAATGAAAAACTGTTTTTT
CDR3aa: CASSQTGGTNEKLFF

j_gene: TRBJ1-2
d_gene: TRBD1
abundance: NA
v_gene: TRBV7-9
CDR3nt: TGTGCCAGCAGCACAGGGGTGGGGAATAGCTATGGCTACACCTTC
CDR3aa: CASSTGVGNSYGYTF

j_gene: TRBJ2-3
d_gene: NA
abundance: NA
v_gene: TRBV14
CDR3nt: TGTGCCAGCAGCCTCCAGACTACAGATACGCAGTATTTT
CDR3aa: CASSLQTTDTQYF

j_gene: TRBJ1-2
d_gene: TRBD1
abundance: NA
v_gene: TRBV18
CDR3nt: TGTGCCAGCTCACAAGGGACAGGGAACTATGGCTACACCTTC
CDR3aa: CASSQGTGNYGYTF

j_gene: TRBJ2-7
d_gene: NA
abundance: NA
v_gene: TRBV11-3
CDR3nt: TGTGCCAGCAGCTTAGTGCGAACCTACGAGCAGTACTTC
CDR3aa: CASSLVRTYEQYF

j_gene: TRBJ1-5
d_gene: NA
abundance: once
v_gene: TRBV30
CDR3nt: TGTGCCTGGAGTGTCGGGGTGAATCAGCCCCAGCATTTT
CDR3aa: CAWSVGVNQPQHF

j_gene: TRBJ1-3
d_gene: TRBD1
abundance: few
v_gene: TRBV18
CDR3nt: TGTGCCAGCGGCGATCTGGGACAGGGGTACGGAAACACCATATATTTT
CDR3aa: CASGDLGQGYGNTIYF

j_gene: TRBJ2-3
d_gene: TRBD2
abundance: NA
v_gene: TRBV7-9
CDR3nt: TGTGCCAGCAGCCGACTAGCGGGGGGTAGCACAGATACGCAGTATTTT
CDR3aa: CASSRLAGGSTDTQYF

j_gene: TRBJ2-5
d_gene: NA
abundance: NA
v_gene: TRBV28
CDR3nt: TGTGCCAGCAGTTACAGGGAAGGGAGAGGCCAAGAGACCCAGTACTTC
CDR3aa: CASSYREGRGQETQYF

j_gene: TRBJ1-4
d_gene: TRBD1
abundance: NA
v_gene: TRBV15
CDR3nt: TGTGCCACCAGCCAAACTGGGACAGGGGGTTATGAAAAACTGTTTTTT
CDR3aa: CATSQTGTGGYEKLFF

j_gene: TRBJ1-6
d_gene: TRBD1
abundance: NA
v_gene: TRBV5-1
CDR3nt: TGCGCCAGCAGCGATGGGACAGGGAATAATTCACCCCTCCACTTT
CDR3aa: CASSDGTGNNSPLHF

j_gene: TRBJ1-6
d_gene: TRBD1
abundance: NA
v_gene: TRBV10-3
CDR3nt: TGTGCCATCAGTGCGGCGCAGGGGGGTTCCTATAATTCACCCCTCCACTTT
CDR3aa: CAISAAQGGSYNSPLHF

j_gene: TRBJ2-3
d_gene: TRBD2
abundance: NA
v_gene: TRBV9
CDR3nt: TGTGCCAGCAGCGTAGCGTTTTTTAGTAGCGGGGGTAAAAACACAGATACGCAGTATTTT
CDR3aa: CASSVAFFSSGGKNTDTQYF

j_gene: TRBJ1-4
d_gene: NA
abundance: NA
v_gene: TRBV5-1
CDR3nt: TGCGCCAGCAGCCTCTCGACAGCCTATAATGAAAAACTGTTTTTT
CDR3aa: CASSLSTAYNEKLFF

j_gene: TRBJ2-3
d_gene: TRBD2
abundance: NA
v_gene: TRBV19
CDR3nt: TGTGCCAGTAGTATAGCGCGACTAGCGGGAGTAACAGATACGCAGTATTTT
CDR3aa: CASSIARLAGVTDTQYF

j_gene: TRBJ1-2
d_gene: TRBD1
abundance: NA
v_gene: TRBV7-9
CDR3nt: TGTGCCAGCAGCTACGACCCGGACAGGGCAGATGGCTACACCTTC
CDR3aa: CASSYDPDRADGYTF

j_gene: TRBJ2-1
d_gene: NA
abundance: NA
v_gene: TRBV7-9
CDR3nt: TGTGCCAGCGGCCCCTCGAGCGGTGCTTACTCCTACAATGAGCAGTTCTTC
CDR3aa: CASGPSSGAYSYNEQFF

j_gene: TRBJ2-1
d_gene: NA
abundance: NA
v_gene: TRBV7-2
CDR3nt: TGTGCCAGCAGTTCCTTTAGGACTACCAATGAGCAGTTCTTC
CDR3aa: CASSSFRTTNEQFF

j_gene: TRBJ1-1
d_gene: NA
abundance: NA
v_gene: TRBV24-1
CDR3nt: TGTGCCACCGAGGTATTGAGGGAAGGTCACACTGAAGCTTTCTTT
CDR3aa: CATEVLREGHTEAFF

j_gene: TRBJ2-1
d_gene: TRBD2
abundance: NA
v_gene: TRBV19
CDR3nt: TGTGCCAGTAGTCCCATAGCGGCGGGAGGGACCGATGAGCAGTTCTTC
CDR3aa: CASSPIAAGGTDEQFF